The 8 T cell receptor beta chains reported below all come from one sample, sequenced in a study of T cells after posttransplantation cyclophosphamide. The repertoire was sequenced with immunoSEQ multiplex PCR; TCRdb's copy has only in-frame clones and lacks some. The repertoire includes 9,000 to 15,000 clones, over 2% of them detected once, and 15% to 17% sits in the top ten. Busulfan-fludarabine conditioning, marrow transplant, and cyclophosphamide on days +3 and +4 were administered. Specimen: PBMCs, collected after allogeneic stem cell transplant with posttransplant cyclophosphamide. The receptors stem from a male patient in his thirties who received an allogeneic stem cell transplant from a related donor, was CMV-positive, and had no GVHD. Some T cells may be provided by the graft donor.

In the case of this clone: In the same sample, other DNA sequences code for this CDR3. The chain couples TRBV11-2 to TRBJ2-7, with 9 nucleotides matching TRBD1. CDR3 length: 17 residues. V dropped 2 bases and J dropped 4; count of bases not matched to a gene: 12. Germline loops: CDR1 SGHAT, CDR2 FQNNGV. DNA for the CDR3: TGTGCCAGCAGCTTATTATTCACGGAACAGGGGGCATACGAGCAGTACTTC. Translated, it gives CASSLLFTEQGAYEQYF.

This sequence joins TRBV29-1 and TRBJ1-4; TRBD1 agrees at 8 bases. The V gene end was trimmed by 5 bases and the J gene end by 5 bases; junction bases not matched to a gene: 1. CDR1 is SQVTM and CDR2 is ANQGSEA in the germline V gene. The CDR3 covers 12 residues. CDR3 amino acids: CSVRQGNEKLFF. In nucleotides, the CDR3 is TGCAGCGTTCGACAGGGGAATGAAAAACTGTTTTTT.

The J gene is TRBJ2-3, the V gene TRBV4-1; TRBD2 matches at 10 bases. The CDR3 sequence is 20 residues long. Germline trimming cut 0 bases from V and 1 base from J; bases unmatched to any gene: 13. Germline values: CDR1 MGHRA, CDR2 YSYEKL. Here the CDR3 reads CASSQEEVSQRGGRTDTQYF. The CDR3, as DNA: TGCGCCAGCAGCCAAGAAGAGGTCTCGCAGCGGGGGGGCCGCACAGATACGCAGTATTTT.

There are a few counts of this clone. The CDR3 nucleotides are TGTGCCAGCAGCACTAACACCGGGGAGCTGTTTTTT. This translates into CASSTNTGELFF. The chain is built from TRBV13 and TRBJ2-2; no reliable D call. Deletions cut 5 bases from V and 2 bases from J, with 3 bases between. The CDR3 consists of 12 residues. Germline V lookup: CDR1 PRHDT, CDR2 FYEKMQ (reference sequence).

This clone was found a few times. J is TRBJ2-7 and V is TRBV6-5; the match to TRBD1 covers 9 bases. The CDR3 covers 15 residues. CDR1 is MNHEY and CDR2 is SVGAGI in the germline V gene. J was trimmed by 2 bases and V by 4 bases; bases with no gene match: 6. The CDR3 protein is CASSSTGTGTYEQYF. CDR3 coding DNA: TGTGCCAGCAGTTCGACCGGGACAGGGACCTACGAGCAGTACTTC.

This clone turned up a few times. This chain joins TRBV29-1 and TRBJ2-1, with 9 bases identical to TRBD1. V shed 3 bases and J 7 bases; nucleotides not matched to a gene: 7. Germline assignment: CDR1 SQVTM and CDR2 ANQGSEA. The CDR3 has 14 residues. CDR3 in DNA: TGCAGCGTTGAGGGGGGACAGGGAACAAATGAGCAGTTCTTC. Translation gives CSVEGGQGTNEQFF.

This chain connects TRBV19 to TRBJ1-5; 8 nucleotides agree with TRBD1. The CDR3 spans 13 residues. CDR1 and CDR2 from the germline V gene are LNHDA and SQIVND (reference sequence). Losses at the gene ends were 5 bases for V and 7 bases for J; bases not matched to a gene: 4. The CDR3 loop is CASSVTGEQPQHF. The CDR3 DNA reads as TGTGCCAGTAGTGTGACAGGGGAACAGCCCCAGCATTTT. Full variable domain (rest looked up from reference TRBV19 and TRBJ1-5): DGGITQSPKYLFRKEGQNVTLSCEQNLNHDAMYWYRQDPGQGLRLIYYSQIVNDFQKGDIAEGYSVSREKKESFPLTVTSAQKNPTAFYLCASSVTGEQPQHFGDGTRLSIL.

V usage is TRBV5-1 and J usage is TRBJ1-2, with D hard to call. Per germline, CDR1 SGHRS and CDR2 YFSETQ. Trimming stripped 0 bases from V and 4 bases from J, with 10 bases between. The CDR3 is 14 residues long. CDR3 bases: TGCGCCAGCAGCTTGGATGGCAGGATCTATGGCTACACCTTC. This sequence encodes CASSLDGRIYGYTF.